Listed below are T cell receptor beta chains from one sample, sequenced in a study of CD8+CD57+ T cells in acquired aplastic anemia. TCRdb passed the reads through MiXCR, listing each CDR3 protein once. The sample carries about 190,000 distinct CDR3 sequences, approximately 50% recorded once. Sequenced sample: sorted CD4+, CD8+, or CD8+CD57+ T cells (not recorded which) from PBMCs. These TCRs come from a human donor with aplastic anemia. CDR3s include the opening cysteine and the closing phenylalanine or tryptophan. A D gene is named only where the DNA matches it firmly. Clone size is stated in some rows and not others, as once, few, many or a class when expanded.

abundance	v_gene	d_gene	j_gene	CDR3aa	CDR3nt
many	TRBV7-2	TRBD1	TRBJ1-2	CASSLASDRAGYGYTF	TGTGCCAGCAGCTTAGCCTCTGACAGGGCCGGCTATGGCTACACCTTC
NA	TRBV4-1	NA	TRBJ2-7	CASSPTAGSGEQYF	TGCGCCAGCAGCCCCACAGCAGGGTCAGGCGAGCAGTACTTC
many	TRBV7-3	NA	TRBJ1-1	CASSLSMNTEAFF	TGTGCCAGCAGCTTAAGTATGAACACTGAAGCTTTCTTT
NA	TRBV29-1	NA	TRBJ2-5	CSVYLAGSQETQYF	TGCAGCGTCTACCTGGCGGGCTCTCAAGAGACCCAGTACTTC
NA	TRBV5-8	TRBD1	TRBJ2-5	CASSSGSQGARWVNKYF	TGTGCCAGCAGCTCGGGATCCCAGGGGGCGCGATGGGTGAACAAGTACTTC
few	TRBV24-1	NA	TRBJ2-1	CATSDPGASDNEQFF	TGTGCCACCAGTGACCCGGGAGCATCCGACAATGAGCAGTTCTTC
few	TRBV14	NA	TRBJ2-3	CASSPDPNTQYF	TGTGCCAGCAGCCCTGATCCAAATACGCAGTATTTT
NA	TRBV19	TRBD1	TRBJ1-6	CASTDRGHYNSPLHF	TGTGCCAGTACGGACAGGGGTCACTATAATTCACCCCTCCACTTT
few	TRBV10-3	NA	TRBJ2-7	CAISGGTPAEQYF	TGTGCCATCAGTGGCGGGACCCCGGCCGAGCAGTACTTC
many	TRBV4-2	NA	TRBJ2-7	CASSPQGGQSSYEQYF	TGTGCCAGCAGCCCGCAGGGAGGACAGAGCTCCTACGAGCAGTACTTC
NA	TRBV10-3	NA	TRBJ1-5	CAIKGDSNQPQHF	TGTGCCATCAAAGGTGATAGCAATCAGCCCCAGCATTTT